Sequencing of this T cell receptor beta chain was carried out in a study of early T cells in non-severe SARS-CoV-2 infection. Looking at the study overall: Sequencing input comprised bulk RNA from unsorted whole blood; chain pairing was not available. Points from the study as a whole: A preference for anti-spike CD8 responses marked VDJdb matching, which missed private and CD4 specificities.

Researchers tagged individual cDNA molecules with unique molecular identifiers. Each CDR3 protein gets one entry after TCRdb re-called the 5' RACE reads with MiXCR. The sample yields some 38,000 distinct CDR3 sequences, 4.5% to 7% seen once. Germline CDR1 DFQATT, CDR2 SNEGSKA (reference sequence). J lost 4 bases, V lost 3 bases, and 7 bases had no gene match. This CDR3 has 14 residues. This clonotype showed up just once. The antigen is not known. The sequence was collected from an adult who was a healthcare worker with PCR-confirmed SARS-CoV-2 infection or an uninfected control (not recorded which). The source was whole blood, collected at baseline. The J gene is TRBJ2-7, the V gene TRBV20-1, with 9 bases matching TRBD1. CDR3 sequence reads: CSASPTGGPYEQYF. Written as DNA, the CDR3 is TGCAGTGCTAGCCCTACAGGGGGCCCTTACGAGCAGTACTTC.